A single sample gave rise to the 2 T cell receptor beta chains below, sequenced in a study of resident and recirculating memory T cells in vitiligo. Produced via immunoSEQ multiplex PCR; TCRdb's table is partial and in-frame only. The sample yields roughly 80,000 clones, about 90% seen once. Material: blood. These receptors all stem from a male donor with vitiligo.

The chain uses TRBV19 and TRBJ1-2; TRBD1 might be the D (5 bases). V was trimmed by 3 bases and J by 3 bases, leaving 14 bases between them. CDR3 size: 15 residues. Germline values: CDR1 LNHDA, CDR2 SQIVND (reference sequence). The CDR3 is CASSIDRGRDYGYTF. The DNA for the CDR3 is TGTGCCAGTAGTATCGACAGAGGCAGGGACTATGGCTACACCTTC.

V usage is TRBV9 and J usage is TRBJ2-1; 9 nucleotides line up with TRBD2. In germline, CDR1 is SGDLS, CDR2 YYNGEE. The CDR3 is 16 amino acids. V dropped 4 bases and J dropped 3; count of bases not matched to a gene: 8. Here the CDR3 DNA reads TGTGCCAGCAGCACCAGACTAGCGGCGGGCTACAATGAGCAGTTCTTC. Translated: CASSTRLAAGYNEQFF.